Shown below are 27 T cell receptor beta chains from a single sample sequenced in a study of OX40 agonist ivuxolimab in advanced cancers. The protocol was immunoSEQ multiplex PCR, while the TCRdb copy is restricted to in-frame clones and leaves out a portion. The sample lists roughly 44,000 clones, around nine tenths occurring once. Sequenced here: CD4+ or CD8+ T cells sorted from blood, sampled in a trial of the OX40 agonist ivuxolimab. These receptors were taken from an adult with an advanced solid tumor such as melanoma, head and neck, liver or kidney cancer.

The rearrangement joins TRBV10-3 to TRBJ2-5, with TRBD2 matching 11 bases. V shed 3 bases and J 2 bases; nucleotides not matched to a gene: 2. The CDR3 totals 15 residues. CDR1 and CDR2 from the germline V gene are ENHRY and SYGVKD. As DNA, the CDR3 is TGTGCCATCAGTGAAGCTAGCGGGGGGCAAGAGACCCAGTACTTC. Translation: CAISEASGGQETQYF.

This chain joins TRBV5-5 and TRBJ2-2; 8 bases line up with TRBD2. Looked up from germline, CDR1 is SGHKS and CDR2 is YYEKEE (reference sequence). V lost 5 bases, J lost 6 bases, and 6 bases stayed unmatched. The CDR3 has 14 amino acids. CDR3 in DNA: TGTGCCAGCAGTCAGGTAGCGGGGCCCGGGGAGCTGTTTTTT. It encodes CASSQVAGPGELFF.

The J gene is TRBJ1-4, the V gene TRBV9; D perhaps matches TRBD1 (5 bases). Germline CDR1 and CDR2: SGDLS and YYNGEE. The CDR3 loop spans 15 amino acids. Between the trimmed V and J ends, which lost 3 bases and 0 bases, there was a span of 9 bases. The CDR3 spells CASSASGATNEKLFF. The DNA for the CDR3 is TGTGCCAGCAGCGCTTCGGGGGCAACTAATGAAAAACTGTTTTTT. The variable domain in full, with the rest retrieved from reference TRBV9 and TRBJ1-4, is DSGVTQTPKHLITATGQRVTLRCSPRSGDLSVYWYQQSLDQGLQFLIQYYNGEERAKGNILERFSAQQFPDLHSELNLSSLELGDSALYFCASSASGATNEKLFFGSGTQLSVL.

Only a few counts were recorded for this clone. This rearrangement joins TRBV6-1 to TRBJ1-1, with D maybe TRBD1 (5 bases). The CDR3 has 14 amino acids. V was shortened by 5 bases and J by 3 bases, with 13 bases between the two germline ends. The germline CDR1 and CDR2 sequences are MNHNS and SASEGT. CDR3 region: CASSYGGEDTEAFF. DNA for the CDR3: TGTGCCAGCAGTTATGGGGGGGAAGACACTGAAGCTTTCTTT.

The chain links TRBV4-3 to TRBJ1-1; D remains unclear. There are 16 residues in the CDR3. The ends were cut back, 0 bases at V and 1 base at J, with 12 bases in the middle. The germline V gene has CDR1 LGHNA and CDR2 YSLEER. The DNA for the CDR3 is TGCGCCAGCAGCCAAGATCTAACCGACTCGAACACTGAAGCTTTCTTT. This sequence encodes CASSQDLTDSNTEAFF.

The chain joins TRBV6-7 to TRBJ1-1; D is undetermined. TRBV6-7 is recorded as an ORF, its role being uncertain. Trimming stripped 2 bases from V and 10 bases from J, with 11 bases between. This CDR3 spans 12 amino acids. CDR3 residues: CASSYRLKGAFF. Here the CDR3 DNA reads TGTGCCAGCAGTTACCGACTCAAAGGAGCTTTCTTT.

V usage is TRBV12-5 and J usage is TRBJ2-2; D unresolved. This CDR3 region has 13 residues. The V end lost 6 bases, the J end lost 8 bases, and 13 bases lay between the germline ends. Germline V CDR1 and CDR2: LGHNT, FRNRAP. CDR3 amino acids: CASGLGSTGELFF. The CDR3, as DNA: TGTGCTAGTGGCCTGGGCAGTACTGGGGAGCTGTTTTTT. The full variable domain, with the rest looked up from reference TRBV12-5 and TRBJ2-2, is DARVTQTPRHKVTEMGQEVTMRCQPILGHNTVFWYRQTMMQGLELLAYFRNRAPLDDSGMPKDRFSAEMPDATLATLKIQPSEPRDSAVYFCASGLGSTGELFFGEGSRLTVL.

This chain joins TRBV11-2 and TRBJ2-1, with D perhaps TRBD1 (5 bases). V lost 5 bases to trimming and J lost 2 bases, with 13 bases between them. The CDR3 covers 15 residues. Per germline, CDR1 SGHAT and CDR2 FQNNGV. Written as DNA, the CDR3 is TGTGCCAGCAGCCTTACGGCAGGGACCTACAATGAGCAGTTCTTC. Encoded protein: CASSLTAGTYNEQFF.

This chain connects TRBV6-5 to TRBJ1-5; the D gene is possibly TRBD1 (6 bases). Germline CDR1 MNHEY, CDR2 SVGAGI. Trimming removed 4 bases from V and 12 bases from J, with 16 bases in between. This CDR3 region has 13 residues. CDR3 DNA: TGTGCCAGCAGTTTAGGTGGGACATCACTCCAGCATTTT. It codes for CASSLGGTSLQHF.

V and J are TRBV5-3 and TRBJ2-4; D uncertain. TRBV5-3 has ORF status, its function being uncertain. This CDR3 has 11 amino acids. Trimming removed 8 bases at V and 12 bases at J, with 15 bases between. The CDR3 protein is CASSQAEDQYF. The CDR3 DNA follows: TGTGCCAGCAGCCAAGCAGAAGATCAGTACTTC.

J is TRBJ2-5 and V is TRBV7-9; D ambiguous. The germline V and J ends were trimmed by 2 bases and 1 base, with 11 bases remaining between them. The CDR3 extends over 15 amino acids. The V gene's germline CDR1 is SEHNR and CDR2 FQNEAQ (reference sequence). The CDR3, as DNA: TGTGCCAGCAGCTTACAGCTAGGGTTCCAAGAGACCCAGTACTTC. Its translation: CASSLQLGFQETQYF.

The rearrangement links TRBV9 to TRBJ1-5; D unresolved. The V gene's germline CDR1 is SGDLS and CDR2 YYNGEE. The CDR3 length is 13 residues. V lost 4 bases and J lost 5, with 10 bases in between. CDR3 sequence (DNA): TGTGCCAGCAGCATTGGGATGGATCAGCCCCAGCATTTT. Protein product: CASSIGMDQPQHF.

The V gene is TRBV27, the J gene TRBJ2-1, with 11 nucleotides matching TRBD1. CDR3 length: 14 amino acids. V dropped 5 bases and J dropped 6; count of bases not matched to a gene: 3. CDR1 and CDR2 (germline): MNHEY, SMNVEV (reference sequence). CDR3 region: CASSLDRGRNEQFF. Written as DNA, the CDR3 is TGTGCCAGCAGTCTGGACAGGGGGCGCAATGAGCAGTTCTTC.

The chain combines TRBV7-2 with TRBJ1-3; maybe TRBD1 (5 bases). The CDR3 extends over 13 amino acids. Per the germline V gene, CDR1 is SGHTA and CDR2 is FQGNSA. Between the trimmed V and J ends, which lost 5 bases and 4 bases, there was a span of 9 bases. CDR3 amino acids: CASSTDKGNTIYF. DNA for the CDR3: TGTGCCAGCAGCACGGACAAAGGAAACACCATATATTTT. Based on the CDR3 plus reference TRBV7-2 and TRBJ1-3, the full variable domain is GAGVSQSPSNKVTEKGKDVELRCDPISGHTALYWYRQSLGQGLEFLIYFQGNSAPDKSGLPSDRFSAERTGGSVSTLTIQRTQQEDSAVYLCASSTDKGNTIYFGEGSWLTVV.

The V and J genes are TRBV7-9 and TRBJ2-5, with 7 bases aligning to TRBD2. The V and J ends lost 1 base and 1 base, in that order; junction bases with no gene match: 3. Germline V lookup: CDR1 SEHNR, CDR2 FQNEAQ (reference sequence). The CDR3 is made up of 15 amino acids. CDR3 DNA sequence: TGTGCCAGCAGCTTAGTGGGGGGGACCCAAGAGACCCAGTACTTC. Encoded protein: CASSLVGGTQETQYF.

This chain uses TRBV7-9 with TRBJ2-1; D unclear. Trimming cost V 3 bases and J 6 bases, with 15 bases left between them. Germline CDR1 is SEHNR and CDR2 is FQNEAQ (reference sequence). The CDR3 length is 15 residues. The CDR3 sequence is CASSFDVRGFNEQFF. The DNA for the CDR3 is TGTGCCAGCAGCTTCGACGTGCGCGGATTCAATGAGCAGTTCTTC.

This chain uses TRBV27 with TRBJ2-2; 10 nucleotides align to TRBD1. V was clipped by 5 bases and J by 7 bases; unmatched bases: 4. Germline V gene sequence: CDR1 MNHEY, CDR2 SMNVEV (reference sequence). This CDR3 has 14 amino acids. The CDR3 region is CASSPGQGLGELFF. The CDR3 DNA is TGTGCCAGCAGTCCGGGACAGGGGCTCGGGGAGCTGTTTTTT.

The gene calls are TRBV7-2 and TRBJ1-2; 8 nucleotides match TRBD1. J was trimmed by 8 bases and V by 1 base; bases with no gene match: 9. Germline CDR1 is SGHTA and CDR2 is FQGNSA. The CDR3 length is 15 residues. Here the CDR3 reads CASSLVDQGAGGYTF. CDR3 nucleotide sequence: TGTGCCAGCAGCTTAGTAGACCAGGGGGCGGGCGGCTACACCTTC. Supplemented by reference TRBV7-2 and TRBJ1-2, the full variable domain reads GAGVSQSPSNKVTEKGKDVELRCDPISGHTALYWYRQSLGQGLEFLIYFQGNSAPDKSGLPSDRFSAERTGGSVSTLTIQRTQQEDSAVYLCASSLVDQGAGGYTFGSGTRLTVV.

Only one count was recorded for this clone. The chain employs TRBV6-1 and TRBJ1-2; the D is unclear. The CDR3 runs 12 residues. The V end was cut by 10 bases, the J end by 8 bases, with 17 bases between. Looked up from germline, CDR1 is MNHNS and CDR2 is SASEGT. The DNA of the CDR3 is TGTGCCACCCCATGGCCACCGGACGGCTACACCTTC. Its protein product is CATPWPPDGYTF.

This clone was detected a few times. The chain couples TRBV7-6 to TRBJ2-2; D is possibly TRBD1 (5 bases). The CDR3 has 15 residues. From germline, CDR1 is SGHVS and CDR2 FNYEAQ. V lost 6 bases and J lost 3, with 14 bases in between. This CDR3 is CASRSDSFYTGELFF. CDR3 nucleotide sequence: TGTGCCAGCAGGTCCGACAGTTTCTACACCGGGGAGCTGTTTTTT. The entire variable domain, with the rest obtained from reference TRBV7-6 and TRBJ2-2, is as follows: GAGVSQSPRYKVTKRGQDVALRCDPISGHVSLYWYRQALGQGPEFLTYFNYEAQQDKSGLPNDRFSAERPEGSISTLTIQRTEQRDSAMYRCASRSDSFYTGELFFGEGSRLTVL.

This chain joins TRBV7-2 and TRBJ2-1; no reliable D call. Trimming removed 1 base at V and 0 bases at J, with 7 bases between. The V gene's germline CDR1 is SGHTA and CDR2 FQGNSA. CDR3 length: 15 residues. The CDR3 DNA follows: TGTGCCAGCAGCTTAGAAGTCAGCTCCTACAATGAGCAGTTCTTC. This translates into CASSLEVSSYNEQFF.

This clone is labeled medium-sized. The chain employs TRBV6-5 and TRBJ1-4; 11 nucleotides agree with TRBD1. Germline lookup yields CDR1 MNHEY and CDR2 SVGAGI. V lost 6 bases and J lost 6; bases outside the gene matches: 6. The CDR3 has 15 amino acids. CDR3 sequence: CASSGQGAGDEKLFF. CDR3 in DNA: TGTGCCAGCAGCGGACAGGGGGCGGGAGATGAAAAACTGTTTTTT.

This clone was picked up one time. The V call is TRBV5-4, the J call TRBJ2-3, with TRBD2 identical over 8 bases. The CDR3 is 19 residues long. Trimming at V came to 2 bases and at J to 5 bases, leaving 19 bases not matched to a gene. CDR1 is SGHNT, CDR2 YYREEE, per germline (reference sequence). CDR3 sequence (DNA): TGTGCCAGCAGCTTACCGGGACTAGTGGTCCCCCTACCGGGAGATACGCAGTATTTT. It yields the protein CASSLPGLVVPLPGDTQYF. Combining the CDR3 with reference TRBV5-4 and TRBJ2-3 gives the whole variable domain ETGVTQSPTHLIKTRGQQVTLRCSSQSGHNTVSWYQQALGQGPQFIFQYYREEENGRGNFPPRFSGLQFPNYSSELNVNALELDDSALYLCASSLPGLVVPLPGDTQYFGPGTRLTVL.

This chain connects TRBV28 to TRBJ2-7, with TRBD1 as a possible D gene (5 bases). The CDR3 loop spans 15 amino acids. Germline V gene data show CDR1 as MDHEN and CDR2 as SYDVKM. Trimming stripped 6 bases from V and 2 bases from J, with 17 bases between. CDR3 DNA: TGTGCCAGCAGCCCAGGGCTTGGCTTTACCTACGAGCAGTACTTC. This gives the protein CASSPGLGFTYEQYF.

The chain uses TRBV7-6 and TRBJ1-1; no clear D gene. Looked up from germline, CDR1 is SGHVS and CDR2 is FNYEAQ. V shed 4 bases and J shed 3 bases, with 15 bases lying between them. The CDR3 contains 15 residues. Written as DNA, the CDR3 is TGTGCCAGCAGCTCACCCCTGGGCGGGGACACTGAAGCTTTCTTT. Translating gives CASSSPLGGDTEAFF.

J is TRBJ2-1 and V is TRBV6-5; no reliable D call. Trimming removed 6 bases at V and 5 bases at J, with 14 bases between. The germline CDR1 and CDR2 sequences are MNHEY and SVGAGI. This CDR3 is built from 14 residues. CDR3 coding DNA: TGTGCCAGCAGCTTGGGTCTCCTACACAATGAGCAGTTCTTC. Its protein product is CASSLGLLHNEQFF.

J is TRBJ1-5 and V is TRBV5-8; D gene ambiguous. V was clipped by 4 bases and J by 4 bases, with 18 bases between them. Per the germline V gene, CDR1 is SGHTS and CDR2 is YDEGEE. CDR3 length: 16 residues. CDR3 region: CASSQLAGTFNQPQHF. The CDR3, as DNA: TGTGCCAGCAGCCAGTTGGCGGGAACCTTTAATCAGCCCCAGCATTTT.